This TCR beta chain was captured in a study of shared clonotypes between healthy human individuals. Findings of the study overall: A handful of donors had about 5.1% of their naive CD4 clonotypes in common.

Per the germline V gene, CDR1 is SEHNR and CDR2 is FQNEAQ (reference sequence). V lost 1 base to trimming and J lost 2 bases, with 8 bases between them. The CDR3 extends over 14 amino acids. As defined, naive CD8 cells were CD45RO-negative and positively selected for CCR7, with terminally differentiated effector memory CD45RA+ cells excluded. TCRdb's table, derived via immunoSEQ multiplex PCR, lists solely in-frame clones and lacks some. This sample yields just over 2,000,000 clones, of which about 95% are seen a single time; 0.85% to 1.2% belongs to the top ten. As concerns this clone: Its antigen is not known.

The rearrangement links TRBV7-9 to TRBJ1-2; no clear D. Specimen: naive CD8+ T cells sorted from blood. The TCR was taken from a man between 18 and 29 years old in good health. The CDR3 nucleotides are TGTGCCAGCAGCTTAGATGGACCCAACTATGGCTACACCTTC. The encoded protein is CASSLDGPNYGYTF.